Detailed here is one T cell receptor (beta chain). The data were obtained in a study of blood T cell repertoires in COVID-19. At the level of the study: Samples taken during acute and convalescent COVID-19 were collected in the United States, Italy and Spain. Nucleic acid was either cDNA or gDNA, and it came from T cells, B-cell-depleted T cells, or PBMCs.

Per the authors' pipeline: Estimates of nucleated cell counts were drawn from the amplification of reference gene primers. Measured with immunoSEQ multiplex PCR; TCRdb has only the in-frame clones, and not every one. V, J and clone size derive from that table, while D and trimming were established from the DNA sequence. This table has about 150,000 clones, about 89% appearing once. Trimming cost V 6 bases and J 10 bases, with 10 bases left between them. Looked up from germline, CDR1 is LNHDA and CDR2 is SQIVND (reference sequence). This CDR3 is built from 12 residues. The specimen was peripheral blood. The rearrangement uses TRBV19 and TRBJ1-6; D remains ambiguous. This clonotype was obtained from a man aged 50-60 years with active COVID-19. The CDR3 sequence: CASSPYRSPLHF. CDR3 sequence (DNA): TGTGCCAGTAGCCCCTACCGGTCACCCCTCCACTTT.